The clone carrying this T cell receptor (beta chain) was counted a single time. Its specificity is unknown. The repertoire was sequenced with immunoSEQ multiplex PCR; TCRdb's copy has only in-frame clones and lacks some. The profile shows around 53,000 clones, approximately 79% of them singletons. Stated time point: week 35, safety follow-up. Each dose delivered 300 ug of mutant IDH1 20-mer peptide subcutaneously with imiquimod. Eight vaccinations were given in weeks 1, 3, 5, 7, 11, 15, 19 and 23. Newly diagnosed WHO grade 3 or 4 IDH1-mutant, ATRX-lost astrocytomas were identified in the donors. These data come from a study of a mutant IDH1 vaccine in newly diagnosed glioma. At the level of the study: Most had both radiotherapy and temozolomide beforehand; others had only one. Study results and limitations: Of the patients, more than 80% had vaccine-induced immune responses.

From germline, CDR1 is MNHEY and CDR2 SMNVEV (reference sequence). CDR3 length equals 15 residues. V gave up 6 bases and J gave up 6 bases, with 21 bases separating them. The sequence derives from a man aged 35-49 years with glioma. The sample in question was PBMCs, obtained from a glioma patient whose treatment included an IDH1 peptide vaccine. The V gene is TRBV27, the J gene TRBJ2-7; tentatively, D is TRBD1 (6 bases). DNA for the CDR3: TGTGCCAGCAGCCTTCGGACAGCACTTGGACGCGAGCAGTACTTC. Its protein product is CASSLRTALGREQYF.